The source of this TCR beta chain is a study of blood T cells in healthy people across ages. This clonotype was counted between two and nine times. For the second PCR, which ran for 7 to 11 cycles, a sample-barcoded 5' primer and a J-beta primer mix were used. TCRdb independently ran MiXCR on the 5' RACE reads; one entry per CDR3 protein. This table has 1.5 million to 2 million distinct CDR3 sequences, roughly 43% appearing once. Germline CDR1 reads LNHNV; CDR2 reads YYDKDF (reference sequence). This CDR3 comprises 15 residues. Trimming removed 5 bases at V and 0 bases at J, with 13 bases between. The sample comprised blood. This receptor was obtained from a human donor in good health. The chain joins TRBV15 to TRBJ2-5, with D possibly being TRBD1 or TRBD2 (5 bases each). CDR3 in amino acids: CATSSSGTNQETQYF. The DNA of the CDR3 is TGTGCCACCAGCTCGAGTGGGACGAACCAAGAGACCCAGTACTTC.